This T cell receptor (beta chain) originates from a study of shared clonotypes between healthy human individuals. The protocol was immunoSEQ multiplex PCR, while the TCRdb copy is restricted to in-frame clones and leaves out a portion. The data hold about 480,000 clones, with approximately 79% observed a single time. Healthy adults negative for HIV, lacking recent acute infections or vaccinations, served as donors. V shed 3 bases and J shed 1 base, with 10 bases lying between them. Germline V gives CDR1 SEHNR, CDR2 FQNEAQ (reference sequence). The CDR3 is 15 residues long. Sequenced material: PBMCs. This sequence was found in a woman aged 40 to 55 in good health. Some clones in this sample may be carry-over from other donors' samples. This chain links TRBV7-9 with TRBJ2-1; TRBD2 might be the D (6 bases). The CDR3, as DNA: TGTGCCAGCAGCTTCGCGGGGACTTCCTACAATGAGCAGTTCTTC. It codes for CASSFAGTSYNEQFF.